This T cell receptor beta chain was sequenced in a study of identical twins. All of the donors were Caucasians in good health. This clonotype was found a few times. The antigen remains unidentified. TCRdb reprocessed the 5' RACE reads via MiXCR and lists one record per CDR3 protein. The table shows approximately 630,000 distinct CDR3 sequences, with under 8.5% occurring only once. General study points: The degree of excess twin sharing was weaker in beta out-of-frame sequences.

The CDR3 runs to 13 residues. V shed 5 bases, J shed 3 bases, and the junction held 0 bases outside the gene matches. Another study also made use of these data, one on yellow fever vaccine responses in identical twins.

This sequence was found in a young woman in good health. The chain is built from TRBV12-3 or TRBV12-4 and TRBJ2-3, with 9 bases aligning to TRBD2. Input material: PBMCs. The CDR3 nucleotides are TGTGCCAGCAGTAGCGGGAGGACAGATACGCAGTATTTT. This translates into CASSSGRTDTQYF.